The clone carrying this TCR beta chain has only a few counts. The record originates from a study of human T cells and chemical hapten exposure. CDR3 length: 15 residues. Germline CDR1 and CDR2: MNHEY and SVGAGI. V lost 4 bases and J lost 1; bases outside the gene matches: 3. Time point indicated: pre-sensitization, week 0. The treatment was: therapeutic diphenylcyclopropenone sensitization with weekly scalp DPC. A single record per CDR3 protein comes from TCRdb applying MiXCR to the RACE reads. The profile covers fewer than 70,000 distinct CDR3 sequences, with about 10% appearing a single time and roughly 5.3% taken by the ten largest.

The J gene is TRBJ2-1, the V gene TRBV6-5; 8 nucleotides align to TRBD2. The source is a woman between 50 and 59 years old with alopecia areata. Some clones in this sample may be carry-over from other donors' samples. This specimen was whole blood, taken in connection with sensitization to the hapten diphenylcyclopropenone (DPC). Here the CDR3 DNA reads TGTGCCAGCAGTTTACTAGCGGAGTCCTACAATGAGCAGTTCTTC. It yields the protein CASSLLAESYNEQFF.